A single T cell receptor beta chain is shown here with its context. Its antigen is not yet known. No base quality information exists; no much larger clone differs at one position. Ficoll-Paque density gradient centrifugation was used to isolate PBMCs. These data belong to a study of T-cell memory formation after mild COVID-19 (dated by TCRdb to the early 2020s). With regard to the full study: TCR sequence clusters from the two donors were largely donor specific. Longitudinal TCRalpha and TCRbeta repertoire sequencing tracked T-cell clones expanding and contracting after mild COVID-19 in a couple of donors. Two young, previously healthy adult volunteers made up the cohort, one male and one female.

V sheds 1 base and J sheds 7 bases, leaving 16 bases between their ends. The CDR1 and CDR2 encoded by the germline V gene are MGHRA and YSYEKL. The CDR3 holds 15 amino acids from the cysteine to the phenylalanine. The sequence is cut down to CDR3 DNA, 45 bases in frame from base 1. Instrument on record: Illumina NovaSeq 6000. TCRalpha and TCRbeta cDNA libraries were constructed by 5'RACE with constant-segment primers, with sample barcodes and unique molecular identifiers being introduced. RNA was extracted from every sample with Trizol reagent. The libraries were amplified in two PCR steps, and the second step added a second sample barcode and Illumina TruSeq adapters. Libraries were sequenced on an Illumina NovaSeq with 2 x 150 bp paired-end reads. From the authors' description of their analysis: With migec v1.2.7, reads were demultiplexed and then collapsed into UMI-guided consensus sequences. Using mixcr v2.1.11, UMI consensuses were aligned to TRA and TRB V and J templates and then assembled into clonotypes. A clonotype was counted as expanded or contracted only if both edgeR and NoisET called the change significant, with noise models trained on biological replicates. For edgeR calls, the thresholds were a false discovery rate-adjusted p below 0.01 and a log2 fold-change of 1. As an exploratory analysis of dynamics, PCA with hierarchical clustering was applied to max-normalized trajectories of the 1000 most abundant clonotypes. Separately sequenced CD4+ and CD8+ repertoires were used to assign the CD4 or CD8 phenotype of responding clones. TCRdb ran its own pipeline on the public reads, namely fastp trimming at Q25 and MiXCR clone calling, and kept in-frame beta chains. Every CDR3 protein is listed once, alongside the most common genes and DNA of its rows. These V and J calls originate from TCRdb's pipeline instead of the authors' own analysis. The sample has about 320,000 distinct CDR3 sequences on record, approximately 15% of them singletons. The leading ten clones occupy 21% of the sample.

General study outcomes and caveats: The study covered only a couple of mild cases, and larger cohorts including severe cases with pre-infection samples were considered necessary. Contracting CD4+ clones turned up mainly in the CM and EM memory subsets, whereas EMRA was where CD8+ clones were enriched. SARS-CoV-2 specificity of the second-wave clones peaking on day 37 was not confirmed. Clones contracting from day 15 to 85 had balanced CD4/CD8 phenotypes, while a second wave expanding from day 15 to 37 was biased towards CD4+. Some responding clones were found in pre-infection memory, which suggests that pre-existing cross-reactive memory T cells took part in the SARS-CoV-2 response.

The TCR originated in a man aged 18 to 30 who had mild COVID-19 (a few samples of this study predate the infection). The sample titles of this study are shuffled in the database, so cell type and time point are left out; the donor was told from shared clones. The chain joins TRBV4-1 to TRBJ2-5; the D gene remains uncertain. The sequenced sample consisted of PBMCs or a T cell subset sorted from them (not recorded which). The CDR3 corresponds to CASSQGRTPSTTQYF. Here is the DNA: TGCGCCAGCAGCCAAGGGCGGACGCCCTCAACGACCCAGTACTTC.